The 24 T cell receptor beta chains below were found in one sample sequenced in a study of tumor-infiltrating lymphocytes in oesophageal squamous cell carcinoma. From the PCR reads, TCRdb called clonotypes with MiXCR, one entry per CDR3 protein. The sample includes 15,000 or so distinct CDR3 sequences, 58% of them seen just once. The sample was esophageal tumor tissue. The receptor set was obtained from a female donor with esophageal squamous cell carcinoma.

This clonotype was seen more than once but under ten times. The chain is built from TRBV7-2 and TRBJ2-7, with 10 bases fitting TRBD2. There are 16 residues in the CDR3. Trimming at V came to 2 bases and at J to 2 bases, leaving 6 bases not matched to a gene. In germline, CDR1 is SGHTA, CDR2 FQGNSA. The CDR3 DNA is TGTGCCAGCAGCTTACAAGCGGGAGGGGGAACCTACGAGCAGTACTTC. Amino acids: CASSLQAGGGTYEQYF.

The chain recombines TRBV11-1 with TRBJ2-1, with D perhaps TRBD1 (6 bases). Trimming removed 3 bases at V and 2 bases at J, with 8 bases between. CDR3 size: 14 residues. Germline V gene sequence: CDR1 SGHAT, CDR2 FQDESV (reference sequence). Written as DNA, the CDR3 is TGTGCCAGCAGCTTTCGGGACACCTACAATGAGCAGTTCTTC. This translates into CASSFRDTYNEQFF.

This clonotype was seen only a few times. This chain connects TRBV12-3 or TRBV12-4 to TRBJ2-3; 7 bases line up with TRBD2. TRBJ2-7 matches the DNA end more closely, so the J call is doubtful. There are 15 residues in the CDR3. CDR3 in amino acids: CASSLSRDYPGEQYF. The CDR3 coding sequence is TGTGCCAGCAGTTTGTCGAGGGACTACCCGGGGGAGCAGTACTTC.

This rearrangement joins TRBV7-8 to TRBJ1-5; 8 nucleotides line up with TRBD1. The germline V gene has CDR1 SGHVS and CDR2 FQNEAQ. The CDR3 totals 17 residues. V lost 2 bases to trimming and J lost 0 bases; unmatched junction nucleotides: 6. This CDR3 is CASSLSVTGGSNQPQHF. CDR3 DNA sequence: TGTGCCAGCAGCTTAAGTGTAACAGGGGGTAGCAATCAGCCCCAGCATTTT.

The chain has TRBV6-9 and TRBJ2-3; the D gene is possibly TRBD1 (8 bases). The CDR3 length is 17 residues. The V end lost 3 bases, the J end lost 1 base, and 17 bases lay between the germline ends. Germline lookup yields CDR1 MNHGY and CDR2 SVAAGI. The chain's CDR3 is CASSYASTGGGTDTQYF. The CDR3 DNA reads TGTGCCAGCAGTTACGCATCCACAGGGGGGGGCACAGATACGCAGTATTTT.

With regard to this clonotype: Here the CDR3 omits its conserved ending phenylalanine or tryptophan, so a read error is the likely source. No DNA is shown, since the ends of the CDR3 on it are uncertain; the CDR3 is the one TCRdb lists. This chain links TRBV7-6 with TRBJ2-6; the D segment call TRBD1 is taken from the table without a DNA check. Both ends counted, the CDR3 spans 15 residues. CDR1 is SGHVS, CDR2 FNYEAQ, per germline. The CDR3 reads CATRDSLQETQYFGA.

This sequence joins TRBV11-2 and TRBJ2-1; D gene ambiguous. CDR1 is SGHAT and CDR2 is FQNNGV in the germline V gene. The CDR3 totals 17 residues. V was clipped by 1 base and J by 0 bases, with 13 bases between them. The CDR3 loop reads CASSLGPGRLSYNEQFF. The CDR3 DNA is TGTGCCAGCAGCTTAGGGCCTGGCCGACTCTCCTACAATGAGCAGTTCTTC.

The chain uses TRBV6-1 and TRBJ2-3; 10 bases are a match to TRBD2. V lost 4 bases, J lost 3 bases, and 7 bases stayed unmatched. This CDR3 comprises 16 residues. Germline-derived CDR1 and CDR2 are MNHNS and SASEGT. CDR3 nucleotide sequence: TGTGCCAGCAGTGTATCTAGCGGGAGTAGGACAGATACGCAGTATTTT. Translating it yields CASSVSSGSRTDTQYF.

CDR3 nucleotides: TGTGCCAGCAGCCCACAGAGGGCGCGGGAGCAGTACTTC. Translation: CASSPQRAREQYF. This rearrangement joins TRBV5-6 to TRBJ2-7, with D perhaps TRBD2 (5 bases). The CDR3 is 13 residues long. Trimming cost V 4 bases and J 7 bases, with 15 bases left between them. Germline CDR1 SGHDT, CDR2 YYEEEE.

Judged by abundance, this clonotype is medium-sized (0.01 to 0.1%). For the CDR3, the DNA is TGTGCCAGCAGCCTCGCTAGCGGGTACACAGATACGCAGTATTTT. Residues: CASSLASGYTDTQYF. The chain has TRBV7-2 and TRBJ2-3; TRBD2 aligns across 8 bases. The V gene's germline CDR1 is SGHTA and CDR2 FQGNSA. CDR3 length: 15 amino acids. V trimming: 5 bases; J trimming: 2 bases; junction bases outside the gene matches: 6.

This chain connects TRBV6-2 or TRBV6-3 to TRBJ1-1, with a weak D call TRBD1 (6 bases). V was clipped by 5 bases and J by 5 bases, with 18 bases between them. The CDR3 is 15 residues long. The germline V gene has CDR1 MNHEY and CDR2 SVGEGT. The DNA of the CDR3 is TGTGCCAGCAGTCCGTACTACAGGGAAGAAACTGAAGCTTTCTTT. Its translation: CASSPYYREETEAFF.

The chain uses TRBV12-3 or TRBV12-4 and TRBJ2-3, with a weak D call TRBD2 (6 bases). The CDR3 is 13 residues long. V was shortened by 3 bases and J by 6 bases, with 10 bases between the two germline ends. The CDR3 sequence is CASSFREWDTQYF. For the CDR3, the DNA is TGTGCCAGCAGTTTCCGGGAGTGGGATACGCAGTATTTT.

The CDR3 nucleotides are TGTGCCACCAGTAGGACAGGGCGCAACGAGCAGTACTTC. Translated: CATSRTGRNEQYF. The chain is built from TRBV24-1 and TRBJ2-1; 8 bases fit TRBD1. The J call may be incorrect, as the DNA end agrees better with TRBJ2-7. Germline V gene sequence: CDR1 KGHDR, CDR2 SFDVKD. This CDR3 spans 13 amino acids.

Concerning this clonotype itself: Sequence at one end of the junction differs from germline and may be a read error. The V call is TRBV7-2, the J call TRBJ2-5; either TRBD1 or TRBD2 may fit D (5 bases each). Germline assignment: CDR1 SGHTA and CDR2 FQGNSA. This CDR3 is 12 amino acids long. CDR3 protein: CASSFYRGTVNF. For the CDR3, the DNA is TGTGCCAGCAGCTTTTATCGAGGGACGGTTAACTTC.

This clonotype has at least ten counts. J is TRBJ2-7 and V is TRBV28; weak D call: TRBD1 (6 bases). V lost 3 bases, J lost 0 bases, and 9 bases lay in between. The CDR3 is 14 residues long. Germline V gene sequence: CDR1 MDHEN, CDR2 SYDVKM. CDR3 region: CASSFNRVSYEQYF. For the CDR3, the DNA is TGTGCCAGCAGTTTTAACAGGGTCTCCTACGAGCAGTACTTC. Based on the CDR3 plus reference TRBV28 and TRBJ2-7, the full variable domain is DVKVTQSSRYLVKRTGEKVFLECVQDMDHENMFWYRQDPGLGLRLIYFSYDVKMKEKGDIPEGYSVSREKKERFSLILESASTNQTSMYLCASSFNRVSYEQYFGPGTRLTVT.

The V call is TRBV6-2 or TRBV6-3, the J call TRBJ2-3, with TRBD1 identical over 8 bases. CDR1 is MNHEY, CDR2 SVGEGT, per germline. The J segment lost 0 bases and the V segment lost 5 bases, leaving 1 base of the junction unmatched. The CDR3 is made up of 14 amino acids. The CDR3 DNA is TGTGCCAGCAGTCGGACAGGGAGCACAGATACGCAGTATTTT. It encodes CASSRTGSTDTQYF.

Ten or more counts support this clonotype. This chain uses TRBV28 with TRBJ2-1; weak D call: TRBD2 (7 bases). The length of the CDR3 is 17 residues. V dropped 3 bases and J dropped 0 bases, with 15 bases sitting between them. Germline values: CDR1 MDHEN, CDR2 SYDVKM. The CDR3 DNA reads TGTGCCAGCAGTTTGGGGGGGGAGGGGGGCTCCTACAATGAGCAGTTCTTC. Protein product: CASSLGGEGGSYNEQFF.

V gene TRBV28 combines with J gene TRBJ2-3; possible D gene TRBD2, 7 bases. V lost 2 bases and J 2 bases, leaving 17 bases between the germline ends. Germline-derived CDR1 and CDR2 are MDHEN and SYDVKM. CDR3 length: 17 amino acids. In nucleotides, the CDR3 is TGTGCCAGCAGTTTAGGGGGGGGGACAAGGCTCACAGATACGCAGTATTTT. Residues: CASSLGGGTRLTDTQYF.

The chain is built from TRBV7-8 and TRBJ2-5; D possibly matches TRBD1 or TRBD2 (6 bases each). This CDR3 has 17 amino acids. Trimming cost V 3 bases and J 11 bases, with 28 bases left between them. The germline V gene has CDR1 SGHVS and CDR2 FQNEAQ. In DNA form, the CDR3 reads TGTGCCAGCAGCTTGCCCCTACGGGACATTAGATTTCGGGAGCAGTACTTC. Translated, it gives CASSLPLRDIRFREQYF.

This clonotype was counted a single time. The V gene is TRBV7-8, the J gene TRBJ2-4, with D possibly being TRBD1 or TRBD2 (5 bases each). The closer fit of TRBJ2-5 to the DNA end suggests the J call may be wrong. There are 14 residues in the CDR3. CDR1 is SGHVS, CDR2 FQNEAQ, per germline. The CDR3 DNA sequence: TGTGCCAGCAGCTTAGTGGGTTGGGGGGAGACCCAGTACTTC. Translating it yields CASSLVGWGETQYF.

The V gene is TRBV7-8, the J gene TRBJ2-3, with D possibly TRBD2 on 5 matching bases. Trimming left V 4 bases short and J 3 bases short, with 8 bases between. Germline V gene sequence: CDR1 SGHVS, CDR2 FQNEAQ. The CDR3 is made up of 13 amino acids. The CDR3 DNA reads as TGTGCCAGCAGCTACGGGGATACAGATACGCAGTATTTT. Protein product: CASSYGDTDTQYF.

Only a few counts were recorded for this clonotype. V is TRBV20-1 and J is TRBJ2-3; perhaps TRBD1 as D (6 bases). Germline V CDR1 and CDR2: DFQATT, SNEGSKA (reference sequence). The CDR3 runs to 18 residues. Between the trimmed V and J ends, which lost 1 base and 0 bases, there was a span of 20 bases. Here the CDR3 DNA reads TGCAGTGCTAGAGTTTTACCCATAACAGGGTCCAGCACAGATACGCAGTATTTT. Translated: CSARVLPITGSSTDTQYF.

The rearrangement links TRBV6-8 to TRBJ2-3, with 8 bases lining up with TRBD2. The V segment lost 0 bases and the J segment 2 bases; nucleotides outside the gene matches: 4. The CDR3 length is 16 residues. Germline V gives CDR1 MNHGY, CDR2 SAAAGT. As DNA, the CDR3 is TGTGCCAGCAGTTACTCCGGGACTAGTATCACAGATACGCAGTATTTT. Translating it yields CASSYSGTSITDTQYF.

The chain has TRBV2 and TRBJ2-2, with TRBD2 matching over 10 bases. The CDR3 has 15 amino acids. The junction had 3 bases not matched to a gene; V was cut back by 3 bases and J by 5 bases. Germline CDR1 SNHLY, CDR2 FYNNEI. The CDR3, as DNA: TGTGCCAGCAGTGAGATTAGCGGGAGGACCGGGGAGCTGTTTTTT. This gives the protein CASSEISGRTGELFF.